The rows below give T cell receptor beta chains drawn from one sample of a study of cytomegalovirus exposure and HLA in healthy donors. The data were produced by immunoSEQ multiplex PCR, yet TCRdb's version contains in-frame clones alone and is incomplete. The data hold some 210,000 clones, with roughly 81% observed a single time. The sequenced sample was PBMCs. Receptors originate from a woman in her 30s in good health and CMV-seropositive. Both conserved end residues are part of each CDR3. A D gene is named only where the DNA matches it firmly. Clone sizes are given selectively: once, few, many, or a class where the clone is expanded.

abundance,v_gene,d_gene,j_gene,CDR3nt,CDR3aa
.,TRBV5-1,TRBD1,TRBJ1-4,TGCGCCAGCAGCAAAGGACAGGGGGCCGGTAATGAAAAACTGTTTTTT,CASSKGQGAGNEKLFF
.,TRBV9,.,TRBJ2-1,TGTGCCAGCAGCGTAGGTCCAGATTTGTATGGGCAGTTCTTC,CASSVGPDLYGQFF
.,TRBV2,TRBD1,TRBJ2-7,TGTGCCAGCAGTGCCGACAGGGCCCCCCGCTACGAGCAGTACTTC,CASSADRAPRYEQYF
.,TRBV7-2,TRBD2,TRBJ2-7,TGTGCCAGCAGCCCGTTTCTGGGAGGGGACGAGCAGTACTTC,CASSPFLGGDEQYF
.,TRBV5-1,.,TRBJ1-2,TGCGCCAGCAGCTTGTACGGACAGATTAACTATGGCTACACCTTC,CASSLYGQINYGYTF
once,TRBV6-5,.,TRBJ1-1,TGTGCCAGCAGTCCCATCAGGGGACGAGCTTTCTTT,CASSPIRGRAFF
.,TRBV7-9,.,TRBJ2-1,TGTGCCAGCAGCTTAGCCCGGTTGGGACTTCCGTCCTACAATGAGCAGTTCTTC,CASSLARLGLPSYNEQFF
few,TRBV28,TRBD1,TRBJ1-1,TGTGCCAGCAGTCCCTTGACAGGGACTGAAGCTTTCTTT,CASSPLTGTEAFF
.,TRBV27,TRBD1,TRBJ2-7,TGTGCCAGCAGTTCAGACGGCGCGGGACAGGGGTCATACGCTTTC,CASSSDGAGQGSYAF
.,TRBV19,TRBD1,TRBJ1-2,TGTGCCAGTAGTCGTACCGGACAGGTCCTTAATGGCTACACCTTC,CASSRTGQVLNGYTF
.,TRBV5-1,.,TRBJ2-1,TGCGCCAGCAGCTTGAGCCTAGCAGGCTACAATGAGCAGTTCTTC,CASSLSLAGYNEQFF
few,TRBV18,TRBD2,TRBJ2-7,TGTGCCAGCTCACATTCCTCACTAGCGGGAGAGCCCTACGAGCAGTACTTC,CASSHSSLAGEPYEQYF
.,TRBV29-1,.,TRBJ1-4,TGCAGCGGCCTAGAAGCAACTAATGAAAAACTGTTTTTT,CSGLEATNEKLFF
few,TRBV4-2,.,TRBJ2-5,TGTGCCAGCAGCCAAGGCCACAGGGACGGGGAGACTCAGTACTTC,CASSQGHRDGETQYF
.,TRBV11-3,TRBD2,TRBJ2-1,TGTGCCAGCAGCTTGGTTTATGGCGGGGGGGCCTACAATGAGCAGTTCTTC,CASSLVYGGGAYNEQFF
.,TRBV29-1,TRBD1,TRBJ2-7,TGCAGCGCCCAGAGGGGGACAGGGAGAGACGAGCAGTACTTC,CSAQRGTGRDEQYF
.,TRBV19,.,TRBJ1-4,TGTGCCAGTAGGGAAAGGGGCACTAATGAAAAACTGTTTTTT,CASRERGTNEKLFF
few,TRBV28,TRBD1,TRBJ1-4,TGTGCCAGCAGTTCTAGACAGGGGGGTAATGAAAAACTGTTTTTT,CASSSRQGGNEKLFF
.,TRBV7-9,.,TRBJ2-1,TGTGCCAGCGCCCCGGGCTCCTACAATGAGCAGTTCTTC,CASAPGSYNEQFF
.,TRBV9,.,TRBJ2-6,TGTGCCAGCAGCTGGGGGGAGCAGGCGGGGGCCAACGTCCTGACTTTC,CASSWGEQAGANVLTF
.,TRBV6-5,.,TRBJ1-4,TGTGCCAGCAGTTACTCGAACTACCCTAATGAAAAACTGTTTTTT,CASSYSNYPNEKLFF
.,TRBV19,.,TRBJ2-1,TGTGCCAGTAGTATACTGGAAGGGACACACAATGAGCAGTTCTTC,CASSILEGTHNEQFF
.,TRBV9,TRBD1,TRBJ1-1,TGTGCCAGCAGCGTAGAAGGGGCCCAGGGGGCATTAGTGAACACTGAAGCTTTCTTT,CASSVEGAQGALVNTEAFF
.,TRBV6-6,.,TRBJ1-1,TGTGCCAGCAGTTACTATGGGAGGGGGGGCGGGACTGAAGCTTTCTTT,CASSYYGRGGGTEAFF
few,TRBV2,.,TRBJ1-2,TGTGCCAGCAGGGTTAACAGGGAACTGAACTATGGCTACACCTTC,CASRVNRELNYGYTF
.,TRBV28,TRBD1,TRBJ2-7,TGTGCCAATTCGAAGACAGGGTTAACGGGGGAGCAGTACTTC,CANSKTGLTGEQYF
.,TRBV2,.,TRBJ1-2,TGTGCCAGCAGTTCACAGGGTTTCTCGAGTGGCTACACCTTC,CASSSQGFSSGYTF
.,TRBV7-2,TRBD1,TRBJ2-7,TGTGCCAGCAGCTACCGGACAGGGGGGGGGTACGAGCAGTACTTC,CASSYRTGGGYEQYF
.,TRBV15,TRBD1,TRBJ1-6,TGTGCCACCAGCAGGGGGACAGATCGGACCCTCCACTTT,CATSRGTDRTLHF
.,TRBV6-6,TRBD1,TRBJ1-1,TGTGCCAGCAGAGGAGCAGGGGGAAACACTGAAGCTTTCTTT,CASRGAGGNTEAFF
few,TRBV7-8,.,TRBJ1-5,TGTGCCAGCAGCCCAGCGGGCAATCAGCCCCAGCATTTT,CASSPAGNQPQHF
.,TRBV5-1,TRBD1,TRBJ2-1,TGCGCCAGCAGCCTGACAGGGTTGGTCGGCAATGAGCAGTTCTTC,CASSLTGLVGNEQFF
few,TRBV6-6,TRBD2,TRBJ2-4,TGTGCCAGCAGTTTACTAGCGAATGCCAAAAACATTCAGTACTTC,CASSLLANAKNIQYF
.,TRBV28,.,TRBJ2-1,TGTGCCAGCAGAGCAATCGAAAACAATGAGCAGTTCTTC,CASRAIENNEQFF
.,TRBV5-1,TRBD1,TRBJ2-7,TGCGCCAGCAGCTTCTGGGACAGCGCGATATACGAGCAGTACTTC,CASSFWDSAIYEQYF
.,TRBV30,TRBD1,TRBJ1-4,TGTGCCTGGAGTGTGGGACAGCCGTCAACTAATGAAAAACTGTTTTTT,CAWSVGQPSTNEKLFF
.,TRBV19,TRBD2,TRBJ2-7,TGTGCCAGTAGTATGTTTAGCGGGAGTTACGAGCAGTACTTC,CASSMFSGSYEQYF
once,TRBV7-2,TRBD1,TRBJ1-2,TGTGCCAGCAGCAACCGACAGGGTTTGGGCTACACCTTC,CASSNRQGLGYTF
.,TRBV5-4,.,TRBJ1-4,TGTGCCAGCAGCTCAGGACAGAGAAATGAAAAACTGTTTTTT,CASSSGQRNEKLFF
.,TRBV30,.,TRBJ1-6,TGTGCCTGGAGTGTAGGGGGGGTACTTTATAATTCACCCCTCCACTTT,CAWSVGGVLYNSPLHF
.,TRBV5-5,TRBD2,TRBJ2-3,TGTGCCAGCAGCGGGAGATTGAGCGGGGTACAAGATACGCAGTATTTT,CASSGRLSGVQDTQYF
.,TRBV5-1,TRBD2,TRBJ2-1,TGCGCCAGCAGCTTGGGACTAGCGGGTGTAGGAACCTACAATGAGCAGTTCTTC,CASSLGLAGVGTYNEQFF
.,TRBV5-1,TRBD2,TRBJ2-3,TGCGCCAGCAGCTGGGGGTCAGCGGGAGGCTTCAGGAGCACAGATACGCAGTATTTT,CASSWGSAGGFRSTDTQYF
.,TRBV27,TRBD2,TRBJ2-1,TGTGCCAGCAGTTCAAGCGGGAGGGGCACTGAGCAGTTCTTC,CASSSSGRGTEQFF
.,TRBV19,.,TRBJ2-7,TGTGCCAGTAGCCACCCCTCCCGAGAACCTACCTACGAGCAGTACTTC,CASSHPSREPTYEQYF
.,TRBV5-1,.,TRBJ1-1,TGCGCCAGCAGCTGGATCAGTCGTTCGGACACCATGAACACTGAAGCTTTCTTT,CASSWISRSDTMNTEAFF
.,TRBV11-2,.,TRBJ1-1,TGTGCCAGCAGCTTAGTCGGGATGCAATTCGACACTGAAGCTTTCTTT,CASSLVGMQFDTEAFF
.,TRBV28,.,TRBJ1-2,TGTGCCAGCAGTTTATCACCAGCTAACTATGGCTACACCTTC,CASSLSPANYGYTF
.,TRBV5-7,TRBD1,TRBJ2-7,TGTGCCAGCAGCCCACAACAGGGGGCGGACAACTGCTACGAGCAGTACTTC,CASSPQQGADNCYEQYF
.,TRBV5-1,TRBD2,TRBJ2-3,TGCGCCAGCAGCCCCGGACTAGCGGGGAGTACAGATACGCAGTATTTT,CASSPGLAGSTDTQYF
.,TRBV5-1,.,TRBJ1-1,TGCGCCAGCAGCTTTCTCGGAGGGAACACTGAAGCTTTCTTT,CASSFLGGNTEAFF
.,TRBV9,TRBD1,TRBJ1-3,TGTGCCAGCAGCATCTACGGGACAGTCGGAAACACCATATATTTT,CASSIYGTVGNTIYF
few,TRBV9,.,TRBJ2-3,TGTGCCAGCAGCGTAGCTGCGGGGGCTGCAGATACGCAGTATTTT,CASSVAAGAADTQYF
.,TRBV4-1,.,TRBJ1-5,TGCGCCAGCAGCCAAGTCGGTGGTCAGCCCCAGCATTTT,CASSQVGGQPQHF
.,TRBV7-9,TRBD2,TRBJ2-1,TGTGCCAGCAGCTTAACTAGCGGGACATACAATGAGCAGTTCTTC,CASSLTSGTYNEQFF